A single sample is the source of the 26 T cell receptor beta chains below, sequenced in a study of T cells in placental villitis. The libraries were made with immunoSEQ v4. The protocol was immunoSEQ multiplex PCR, while the TCRdb copy is restricted to in-frame clones and leaves out a portion. The table includes roughly 6,300 clones, about 77% detected once. The sample comprised placental tissue containing maternal and fetal cells. The receptors stem from a human patient with infectious villitis; the placental T cells may come from both mother and fetus.

The J gene is TRBJ2-7, the V gene TRBV5-1; D may match TRBD1 or TRBD2 (5 bases each). The V and J ends lost 4 bases and 3 bases respectively, with 14 bases between them. From germline, CDR1 is SGHRS and CDR2 YFSETQ. This CDR3 has 14 amino acids. CDR3 DNA: TGCGCCAGCAGCACCGGGACCCTGGGCTACGAGCAGTACTTC. Its protein product is CASSTGTLGYEQYF. Using reference TRBV5-1 and TRBJ2-7 for the parts outside the CDR3, the full variable domain is KAGVTQTPRYLIKTRGQQVTLSCSPISGHRSVSWYQQTPGQGLQFLFEYFSETQRNKGNFPGRFSGRQFSNSRSEMNVSTLELGDSALYLCASSTGTLGYEQYFGPGTRLTVT.

The chain carries TRBV28 and TRBJ2-1, with D tentatively TRBD2 (8 bases). The V gene's germline CDR1 is MDHEN and CDR2 SYDVKM. This CDR3 region has 17 residues. Deletions cut 7 bases from V and 5 bases from J, with 24 bases between. CDR3 nucleotide sequence: TGTGCCAGCATGACTAGGGGGCGGGGGGAAAGGAACAATGAGCAGTTCTTC. Translation: CASMTRGRGERNNEQFF.

This chain joins TRBV9 and TRBJ2-1, with D unclear. The CDR3 is 14 residues long. Germline values: CDR1 SGDLS, CDR2 YYNGEE. V lost 1 base to trimming and J lost 4 bases, with 9 bases between them. CDR3 sequence reads: CASSVTGLYNEQFF. As DNA, the CDR3 is TGTGCCAGCAGCGTAACGGGTCTTTACAATGAGCAGTTCTTC.

The genes are TRBV3-1 (or the pseudogene TRBV3-2) and TRBJ1-6, with D possibly being TRBD1 (6 bases). The CDR3 loop spans 16 amino acids. Germline V gives CDR1 LGHDT, CDR2 YNNKEL (reference sequence). Trimming removed 4 bases from V and 11 bases from J, with 21 bases in between. The CDR3 region is CASSPGQKEHNPPLHF. For the CDR3, the DNA is TGTGCCAGCAGCCCGGGACAAAAAGAGCACAACCCACCCCTCCACTTT.

The J gene is TRBJ2-5, the V gene TRBV7-2; no definite D call. Germline V gene data show CDR1 as SGHTA and CDR2 as FQGNSA. Trimming pared 1 base from V and 1 base from J, leaving 7 bases between. The CDR3 is made up of 14 amino acids. CDR3 sequence: CASSLGSIQETQYF. CDR3 bases: TGTGCCAGCAGCTTAGGTTCAATCCAAGAGACCCAGTACTTC.

The CDR3 DNA sequence: TGTGCCAGCAGTTCGGGGCCCTATAATTCACCCCTCCACTTT. Residues: CASSSGPYNSPLHF. V is TRBV6-5 and J is TRBJ1-6, with D perhaps matching TRBD1 (5 bases). The V gene's germline CDR1 is MNHEY and CDR2 SVGAGI. Trimming removed 4 bases from V and 2 bases from J, with 6 bases in between. CDR3 length: 14 residues.

The J gene is TRBJ2-3, the V gene TRBV19; D tentatively reads TRBD1 or TRBD2 (5 bases each). Germline CDR1 reads LNHDA; CDR2 reads SQIVND (reference sequence). With 3 bases removed from V and 0 bases from J, the gap between germline ends came to 10 bases. CDR3 length equals 15 residues. CDR3 sequence (DNA): TGTGCCAGTAGTATGAGGTGGGGGAGCACAGATACGCAGTATTTT. Amino acid sequence: CASSMRWGSTDTQYF.

The rearrangement joins TRBV14 to TRBJ1-2; TRBD1 is a possible D gene (5 bases). The V and J ends lost 4 bases and 4 bases respectively, with 10 bases between them. The CDR3 sequence is 13 residues long. CDR1 SGHDN and CDR2 FVKESK come from the germline V gene. For the CDR3, the DNA is TGTGCCAGCAGCCGTGGAGGGGTCTATGGCTACACCTTC. Amino acid sequence: CASSRGGVYGYTF.

The chain links TRBV6-4 to TRBJ1-6; D is undetermined. Germline loops: CDR1 MRHNA, CDR2 SNTAGT. The CDR3 covers 14 residues. Trimming pared 5 bases from V and 0 bases from J, leaving 5 bases between. The CDR3 region is CASSSTSYNSPLHF. The CDR3 region has the DNA TGTGCCAGCAGTTCCACCTCCTATAATTCACCCCTCCACTTT.

V and J are TRBV9 and TRBJ1-3; no definite D call. This CDR3 is 13 amino acids long. CDR1 is SGDLS and CDR2 is YYNGEE in the germline V gene. The germline V and J ends were trimmed by 0 bases and 10 bases, with 11 bases remaining between them. CDR3 sequence reads: CASSVGPERTIYF. CDR3 DNA: TGTGCCAGCAGCGTAGGCCCTGAAAGGACCATATATTTT.

J is TRBJ1-5 and V is TRBV5-3; unclear D gene. TRBV5-3 is an open reading frame, and its role is uncertain. The CDR3 totals 16 residues. V lost 5 bases, J lost 5 bases, and 20 bases lay in between. CDR3 amino acids: CARRDGGSTPDQPQHF. In nucleotides, the CDR3 is TGTGCCAGAAGGGACGGTGGCTCTACTCCGGATCAGCCCCAGCATTTT.

By share of the sample, this clone is medium-sized. The genes are TRBV2 and TRBJ1-1; D is undetermined. Trimming shortened V by 7 bases and J by 1 base, and 10 bases separated the two germline ends. Germline CDR1 is SNHLY and CDR2 is FYNNEI. This CDR3 is built from 13 residues. CDR3 protein: CASKESENTEAFF. The CDR3 bases are TGTGCCAGCAAGGAGTCGGAGAACACTGAAGCTTTCTTT.

The chain employs TRBV29-1 and TRBJ1-2; no definite D call. This CDR3 comprises 13 residues. Per the germline V gene, CDR1 is SQVTM and CDR2 is ANQGSEA. The V gene lost 2 bases and the J gene lost 7 bases, with 14 bases spanning the gap. CDR3 loop: CSVELGGSTGYTF. CDR3 nucleotides: TGCAGCGTTGAATTAGGAGGCTCCACTGGCTACACCTTC.

CDR3 amino acids: CASSQDSSLNTEAFF. The CDR3 DNA reads as TGCGCCAGCAGCCAAGATAGCAGCCTAAACACTGAAGCTTTCTTT. The V call is TRBV4-1, the J call TRBJ1-1; no definite D call. Germline CDR1 and CDR2: MGHRA and YSYEKL. Trimming removed 0 bases from V and 2 bases from J, with 10 bases in between. The CDR3 is 15 residues long.

J is TRBJ2-5 and V is TRBV2, with 7 bases lining up with TRBD2. Unmatched junction bases numbered 11, after V lost 4 bases and J lost 3 bases. Germline V gives CDR1 SNHLY, CDR2 FYNNEI. The CDR3 covers 16 residues. This chain's CDR3 is CASSVQTSRGEETQYF. DNA for the CDR3: TGTGCCAGCAGTGTACAGACTAGCCGCGGGGAAGAGACCCAGTACTTC.

The J gene is TRBJ2-1, the V gene TRBV7-9, with D hard to call. CDR1 and CDR2 from the germline V gene are SEHNR and FQNEAQ (reference sequence). Trimming removed 0 bases at V and 8 bases at J, with 14 bases between. The CDR3 is 15 residues long. CDR3 nucleotides: TGTGCCAGCAGCTTAGCGGGGATGGGGTTCTATGAGCAGTTCTTC. Its translation is CASSLAGMGFYEQFF.

V usage is TRBV6-5 and J usage is TRBJ1-1; D gene unclear. Germline loops: CDR1 MNHEY, CDR2 SVGAGI. The CDR3 runs 13 residues. Between the trimmed V and J ends, which lost 0 bases and 0 bases, there was a span of 2 bases. CDR3 sequence: CASSYSVNTEAFF. The CDR3 DNA is TGTGCCAGCAGTTACTCCGTGAACACTGAAGCTTTCTTT.

The chain combines TRBV10-1 with TRBJ2-7; 10 bases are shared with TRBD2. The CDR3 is 14 residues long. Germline trimming cut 4 bases from V and 0 bases from J; bases unmatched to any gene: 0. In germline, CDR1 is WNHNN, CDR2 SYGVQD (reference sequence). The CDR3 loop reads CASSASGSSYEQYF. The CDR3 bases are TGCGCCAGCAGTGCTAGCGGGAGCTCCTACGAGCAGTACTTC.

This chain links TRBV27 with TRBJ1-2, with 10 bases matching TRBD1. In germline, CDR1 is MNHEY, CDR2 SMNVEV (reference sequence). J gave up 1 base and V 5 bases, and 4 bases lay outside the gene matches. The CDR3 is 15 amino acids. CDR3 sequence (DNA): TGTGCCAGCAGTCCCGGGACAGGGGTTAACTATGGCTACACCTTC. This translates into CASSPGTGVNYGYTF.

The chain joins TRBV7-9 to TRBJ2-5; perhaps TRBD2 as D (6 bases). The CDR3 has 13 amino acids. Germline V gives CDR1 SEHNR, CDR2 FQNEAQ (reference sequence). V was pared by 3 bases and J by 7 bases, with 12 bases between. As DNA, the CDR3 is TGTGCCAGCAGCTTTGGCGGGCGGGGGACCCAGTACTTC. Its protein is CASSFGGRGTQYF.

V gene TRBV4-1 combines with J gene TRBJ2-1, with D maybe TRBD2 (5 bases). V shed 0 bases and J shed 6 bases, with 15 bases lying between them. Germline CDR1 reads MGHRA; CDR2 reads YSYEKL. This CDR3 contains 16 residues. The CDR3 DNA is TGCGCCAGCAGCCAAGATTTAGGTCTTCGGGGCAATGAGCAGTTCTTC. This codes for CASSQDLGLRGNEQFF.

This clone has only a few counts. This chain joins TRBV5-1 and TRBJ2-7; 7 nucleotides agree with TRBD2. Trimming took 5 bases from V and 0 from J; bases not matched to a gene: 8. The CDR3 has 15 amino acids. CDR1 is SGHRS and CDR2 is YFSETQ in the germline V gene. CDR3 loop: CASSLSRGFSYEQYF. The CDR3 DNA follows: TGCGCCAGCAGTCTCTCGCGGGGGTTCTCCTACGAGCAGTACTTC.

This rearrangement joins TRBV7-2 to TRBJ2-7; TRBD1 might be the D (7 bases). Germline V lookup: CDR1 SGHTA, CDR2 FQGNSA. The CDR3 consists of 16 residues. V lost 4 bases, J lost 5 bases, and 21 bases lay in between. DNA for the CDR3: TGTGCCAGCAGCTGGAGGGGCCAAACAGGGGTCGACGAGCAGTACTTC. Amino acids: CASSWRGQTGVDEQYF.

The gene calls are TRBV6-4 and TRBJ1-1; 8 bases align to TRBD1. With V trimmed by 6 bases and J by 5 bases, 5 bases remained unmatched. Germline CDR1 is MRHNA and CDR2 is SNTAGT. CDR3 length: 13 amino acids. Here the CDR3 reads CASRAGGGTEAFF. CDR3 nucleotides: TGTGCCAGCAGGGCAGGGGGCGGGACTGAAGCTTTCTTT.

This clone was observed a few times. This sample includes further DNA sequences coding for the same CDR3. For the CDR3, the DNA is TGTGCCAGCAGCGTAGGCCAGGGTGGTGAAAAACTGTTTTTT. This sequence encodes CASSVGQGGEKLFF. J is TRBJ1-4 and V is TRBV9; TRBD1 might be the D (5 bases). The V gene lost 0 bases and the J gene lost 7 bases, with 10 bases spanning the gap. Germline CDR1 and CDR2: SGDLS and YYNGEE. The length of the CDR3 is 14 residues.

The chain is built from TRBV4-1 and TRBJ1-4; D is uncertain. The CDR3 contains 15 residues. Trimming took 2 bases from V and 8 from J, leaving 15 bases between them. From germline, CDR1 is MGHRA and CDR2 YSYEKL. CDR3 sequence: CASSQNLRVYEKLFF. The CDR3 DNA is TGCGCCAGCAGCCAAAATTTAAGGGTTTACGAAAAACTGTTTTTT.